Listed here are 25 T cell receptor beta chains from one sample, sequenced in a study of blood T cell repertoires in COVID-19. The assay was immunoSEQ multiplex PCR, and TCRdb's table has in-frame clones only and misses some. Of some 97,000 clones in the sample, approximately 89% were seen once. Sequencing was carried out using peripheral blood. Receptors were obtained from a man between 60 and 75 years old with acute or convalescent COVID-19.

A single count supports this clone. The rearrangement uses TRBV19 and TRBJ1-1; 8 positions agree with TRBD1. The V gene end was trimmed by 5 bases and the J gene end by 5 bases; junction bases not matched to a gene: 7. The CDR3 spans 14 residues. Germline assignment: CDR1 LNHDA and CDR2 SQIVND (reference sequence). CDR3 amino acids: CASSFRGPVTEAFF. The CDR3 nucleotides read TGTGCCAGTAGTTTCAGGGGGCCGGTGACTGAAGCTTTCTTT.

This chain joins TRBV5-1 and TRBJ2-2, with 10 nucleotides matching TRBD1. The CDR3 is 16 residues long. Trimming at V came to 3 bases and at J to 4 bases, leaving 6 bases not matched to a gene. The germline gives CDR1 SGHRS, CDR2 YFSETQ. This CDR3 reads CASSSGQGLATGELFF. The DNA of the CDR3 is TGCGCCAGCAGCTCGGGACAGGGGTTGGCCACCGGGGAGCTGTTTTTT.

Here the CDR3 DNA reads TGTGCCAGCAGCTTCGTTTTACCTAGCGGGACCTACGAGCAGTACTTC. Its translation is CASSFVLPSGTYEQYF. The gene calls are TRBV11-2 and TRBJ2-7; 9 nucleotides match TRBD2. The junction had 8 bases not matched to a gene; V was cut back by 3 bases and J by 2 bases. This CDR3 comprises 16 residues. Germline V gives CDR1 SGHAT, CDR2 FQNNGV. The full variable domain, its missing parts supplied by reference TRBV11-2 and TRBJ2-7, is EAGVAQSPRYKIIEKRQSVAFWCNPISGHATLYWYQQILGQGPKLLIQFQNNGVVDDSQLPKDRFSAERLKGVDSTLKIQPAKLEDSAVYLCASSFVLPSGTYEQYFGPGTRLTVT.

This clone has only one observation. The chain recombines TRBV5-1 with TRBJ2-3, with TRBD2 matching 7 bases. This CDR3 spans 15 amino acids. J gave up 0 bases and V 2 bases, and 3 bases lay outside the gene matches. From germline, CDR1 is SGHRS and CDR2 YFSETQ. The CDR3 bases are TGCGCCAGCAGCTTCGGGGGGTTCAGCACAGATACGCAGTATTTT. It yields the protein CASSFGGFSTDTQYF.

V and J are TRBV9 and TRBJ2-3; D not resolved. V lost 3 bases and J 0 bases, leaving 5 bases between the germline ends. The CDR3 totals 13 residues. Germline V CDR1 and CDR2: SGDLS, YYNGEE. The CDR3 nucleotides read TGTGCCAGCAGCGCTTTTAGCACAGATACGCAGTATTTT. Amino acids: CASSAFSTDTQYF.

The chain has TRBV7-2 and TRBJ2-5; a possible D gene is TRBD1 (6 bases). This CDR3 is 13 amino acids long. V was trimmed by 5 bases and J by 5 bases, leaving 12 bases between them. Looked up from germline, CDR1 is SGHTA and CDR2 is FQGNSA. The CDR3 DNA is TGTGCCAGCAGCCTGGCAGGGGCGGAGACCCAGTACTTC. Protein sequence: CASSLAGAETQYF.

V usage is TRBV11-3 and J usage is TRBJ2-1; TRBD1 aligns across 9 bases. CDR1 is SGHNT, CDR2 YENEEA, per germline. Trimming at V came to 4 bases and at J to 7 bases, leaving 8 bases not matched to a gene. The CDR3 extends over 15 amino acids. For the CDR3, the DNA is TGTGCCAGCAGCTCACCGGGACAGGGTAATAATGAGCAGTTCTTC. Protein product: CASSSPGQGNNEQFF.

V usage is TRBV4-2 and J usage is TRBJ1-3; no clear D. From germline, CDR1 is LGHNA and CDR2 YNFKEQ. Trimming left V 0 bases short and J 11 bases short, with 14 bases between. This CDR3 comprises 14 residues. CDR3 nucleotide sequence: TGTGCCAGCAGCCAAGAGGAGGCGCGTAGCGCCATATATTTT. It specifies CASSQEEARSAIYF.

V is TRBV7-9 and J is TRBJ2-3; D is ambiguous. Trimming shortened V by 5 bases and J by 0 bases, and 9 bases separated the two germline ends. The CDR3 runs 14 residues. Germline V gives CDR1 SEHNR, CDR2 FQNEAQ (reference sequence). In nucleotides, the CDR3 is TGTGCCAGCAGCGCACCCACTAGCACAGATACGCAGTATTTT. Residues: CASSAPTSTDTQYF.

The chain has TRBV29-1 and TRBJ2-1; 7 nucleotides agree with TRBD2. V lost 0 bases to trimming and J lost 9 bases; unmatched junction nucleotides: 11. The CDR3 consists of 15 residues. Germline V gives CDR1 SQVTM, CDR2 ANQGSEA. The CDR3 is CSVEEGTIKGAEQFF. The CDR3 DNA follows: TGCAGCGTTGAAGAAGGGACTATCAAAGGTGCTGAGCAGTTCTTC.

This clone was counted only a few times. The rearrangement joins TRBV24-1 to TRBJ1-2; the D is unclear. V was cut by 4 bases and J by 5 bases, with 13 bases left in between. The V gene's germline CDR1 is KGHDR and CDR2 SFDVKD. This CDR3 comprises 14 residues. The DNA for the CDR3 is TGTGCCACCAGTGACGGAGGACGGAGGTATGGCTACACCTTC. Its translation is CATSDGGRRYGYTF.

This rearrangement joins TRBV11-2 to TRBJ1-1; D remains unclear. Germline lookup yields CDR1 SGHAT and CDR2 FQNNGV. CDR3 length equals 13 residues. V was shortened by 3 bases and J by 0 bases, with 5 bases between the two germline ends. The CDR3 DNA sequence: TGTGCCAGCAGCTTGACACTGAACACTGAAGCTTTCTTT. Encoded protein: CASSLTLNTEAFF.

V usage is TRBV3-1 (or the pseudogene TRBV3-2) and J usage is TRBJ1-4, with 10 bases lining up with TRBD1. This CDR3 is built from 15 residues. The germline V gene has CDR1 LGHDT and CDR2 YNNKEL (reference sequence). Trimming cost V 6 bases and J 3 bases; bases outside gene matches: 4. The CDR3 nucleotides are TGTGCCAGCAGTCCCGGACAGGGGGCTAATGAAAAACTGTTTTTT. It codes for CASSPGQGANEKLFF.

The rearrangement joins TRBV7-2 to TRBJ2-3; perhaps TRBD2 as D (7 bases). The CDR3 runs to 14 residues. Germline V gene sequence: CDR1 SGHTA, CDR2 FQGNSA. Trimming pared 2 bases from V and 11 bases from J, leaving 17 bases between. The CDR3 nucleotides are TGTGCCAGCAGCTTAAGGGGGACTACCTTAAAGCAGTATTTT. This translates into CASSLRGTTLKQYF.

V is TRBV6-5 and J is TRBJ2-7; 11 positions match TRBD1. CDR1 MNHEY and CDR2 SVGAGI come from the germline V gene. The junction had 4 bases not matched to a gene; V was cut back by 1 base and J by 11 bases. The CDR3 is 13 residues long. CDR3 sequence: CASSYLGQGAEYF. The CDR3 DNA follows: TGTGCCAGCAGTTACTTAGGACAGGGGGCTGAGTACTTC.

The J gene is TRBJ1-2, the V gene TRBV7-9; 7 positions match TRBD1. The CDR3 spans 14 residues. V lost 5 bases and J lost 2; bases outside the gene matches: 5. Germline values: CDR1 SEHNR, CDR2 FQNEAQ (reference sequence). Here the CDR3 reads CASSKGAQNYGYTF. The CDR3 DNA reads as TGTGCCAGCAGCAAGGGGGCGCAAAACTATGGCTACACCTTC.

The chain links TRBV24-1 to TRBJ1-5, with D uncertain. Trimming pared 8 bases from V and 0 bases from J, leaving 19 bases between. This CDR3 comprises 17 residues. Germline V gene data show CDR1 as KGHDR and CDR2 as SFDVKD. The CDR3 reads CATTRDTRQLSNQPQHF. As DNA, the CDR3 is TGTGCCACCACCCGGGATACCCGGCAGCTTAGCAATCAGCCCCAGCATTTT.

The sample holds one count of this clone. This chain joins TRBV5-5 and TRBJ2-2; 12 nucleotides align to TRBD2. The germline gives CDR1 SGHKS, CDR2 YYEKEE (reference sequence). This CDR3 region has 16 residues. Trimming cost V 4 bases and J 5 bases; bases outside gene matches: 6. The CDR3 DNA reads as TGTGCCAGCAGCCCTTCACTAGCGGGAGGAACCGGGGAGCTGTTTTTT. It specifies CASSPSLAGGTGELFF.

This chain uses TRBV2 with TRBJ2-2; 9 nucleotides line up with TRBD2. After removal of 8 bases from V and 3 bases from J, the junction contained 4 bases not matched to a gene. Germline V lookup: CDR1 SNHLY, CDR2 FYNNEI. This CDR3 is 14 amino acids long. The CDR3 reads CASGRTSDTGELFF. CDR3 DNA sequence: TGTGCCAGCGGAAGGACTAGCGACACCGGGGAGCTGTTTTTT.

V is TRBV19 and J is TRBJ2-3, with a possible D match to TRBD1 (6 bases). The germline V gene encodes CDR1 LNHDA and CDR2 SQIVND (reference sequence). The V end lost 11 bases, the J end lost 1 base, and 13 bases lay between the germline ends. The CDR3 spans 13 residues. This CDR3 reads CAGGAGGTDTQYF. In nucleotides, the CDR3 is TGTGCCGGGGGCGCAGGGGGCACAGATACGCAGTATTTT.

This clone showed up just once. The CDR3 nucleotides read TGTGCCAGCAGCAACCCAGGGGGCTCTGGGGCCAACGTCCTGACTTTC. Amino acids: CASSNPGGSGANVLTF. The chain recombines TRBV27 with TRBJ2-6; TRBD1 matches at 7 bases. The junction had 5 bases not matched to a gene; V was cut back by 6 bases and J by 0 bases. Germline V gene sequence: CDR1 MNHEY, CDR2 SMNVEV (reference sequence). The CDR3 sequence is 16 residues long. Based on the CDR3 plus reference TRBV27 and TRBJ2-6, the full variable domain is EAQVTQNPRYLITVTGKKLTVTCSQNMNHEYMSWYRQDPGLGLRQIYYSMNVEVTDKGDVPEGYKVSRKEKRNFPLILESPSPNQTSLYFCASSNPGGSGANVLTFGAGSRLTVL.

This chain connects TRBV7-6 to TRBJ1-2; 8 bases are shared with TRBD1. The CDR3 length is 14 residues. From germline, CDR1 is SGHVS and CDR2 FNYEAQ. Losses at the gene ends were 2 bases for V and 3 bases for J; bases not matched to a gene: 2. CDR3 amino acids: CASSLTDRDYGYTF. In nucleotides, the CDR3 is TGTGCCAGCAGCTTAACGGACAGGGACTATGGCTACACCTTC. The full variable domain, rest sourced from reference TRBV7-6 and TRBJ1-2, is GAGVSQSPRYKVTKRGQDVALRCDPISGHVSLYWYRQALGQGPEFLTYFNYEAQQDKSGLPNDRFSAERPEGSISTLTIQRTEQRDSAMYRCASSLTDRDYGYTFGSGTRLTVV.

The V gene is TRBV7-3, the J gene TRBJ2-1, with 8 nucleotides matching TRBD1. Germline V gene lookup returns CDR1 SGHTA and CDR2 FQGTGA. The J segment lost 4 bases and the V segment lost 5 bases, leaving 4 bases of the junction unmatched. The CDR3 has 14 residues. CDR3 nucleotides: TGTGCCAGCAGCCCGGGACAGGAGTACAATGAGCAGTTCTTC. Its translation is CASSPGQEYNEQFF. The full variable domain, completed using reference TRBV7-3 and TRBJ2-1, is GAGVSQTPSNKVTEKGKYVELRCDPISGHTALYWYRQSLGQGPEFLIYFQGTGAADDSGLPNDRFFAVRPEGSVSTLKIQRTERGDSAVYLCASSPGQEYNEQFFGPGTRLTVL.

The V gene is TRBV6-5, the J gene TRBJ2-3; a weak D match, TRBD2 (5 bases). Trimming cost V 5 bases and J 0 bases, with 9 bases left between them. The germline V gene has CDR1 MNHEY and CDR2 SVGAGI. The CDR3 totals 14 residues. The CDR3 here is CASSLATSTDTQYF. CDR3 bases: TGTGCCAGCAGTCTAGCCACTAGCACAGATACGCAGTATTTT.

This chain joins TRBV19 and TRBJ2-2; 7 bases match TRBD1. The CDR3 totals 17 residues. CDR1 and CDR2 from the germline V gene are LNHDA and SQIVND (reference sequence). With 7 bases clipped from V and 0 bases from J, the junction kept 11 bases outside the gene matches. For the CDR3, the DNA is TGTGCCAGTATTCTTAACTCCGGGACAGCGAACACCGGGGAGCTGTTTTTT. It codes for CASILNSGTANTGELFF.